This T cell receptor (beta chain) derives from a study of siplizumab effects on memory and regulatory T cells. Study observations and caveats: A mean of approximately 69% of mappable alloreactive CD4+ clones were Treg-derived with siplizumab, compared with less than 30% in controls. Memory cells that were CD4+ and unstimulated gave rise to alloreactive sequences, which siplizumab significantly reduced. The suppressive capacity of proliferating Tregs from siplizumab cultures remained unconfirmed. Naive T cells were seen as more diverse than memory cells and as major alloresponse contributors.

TCRdb keeps only in-frame clones here, not all; method: immunoSEQ multiplex PCR. The sample lists approximately 94,000 clones; around 93% were seen once. The CDR3 is made up of 13 amino acids. The germline V gene encodes CDR1 LNHDA and CDR2 SQIVND (reference sequence). Trimming took 3 bases from V and 6 from J, leaving 11 bases between them. With regard to this clone: Its antigen remains unidentified.

The sequence derives from a human donor in good health. Sequences were obtained from non-Treg CD4+ T cells sorted from blood. The chain joins TRBV19 to TRBJ1-1; possible D gene TRBD1, 6 bases. In nucleotides, the CDR3 is TGTGCCAGTAGTATGAGGGACAAGCCTGAAGCTTTCTTT. It is translated as CASSMRDKPEAFF.